The 26 T cell receptor beta chains below were found in one sample sequenced in a study of blood T cell repertoires in COVID-19. The protocol was immunoSEQ multiplex PCR, while the TCRdb copy is restricted to in-frame clones and leaves out a portion. The sample has a few hundred thousand clones, about 88% seen once; the top ten hold just over 8%. Input material: PBMCs or T cells enriched from blood (not recorded which). The source of these receptors is a woman aged 55-69 years who had recovered from COVID-19.

The sample holds a few counts of this clone. The chain couples TRBV2 to TRBJ2-7; TRBD1 agrees at 8 bases. This CDR3 comprises 15 residues. Germline assignment: CDR1 SNHLY and CDR2 FYNNEI. J was trimmed by 2 bases and V by 5 bases; bases with no gene match: 8. DNA for the CDR3: TGTGCCAGCAGTCGGATGGACAGGGTGCCCTACGAGCAGTACGTC. Protein product: CASSRMDRVPYEQYV.

The chain has TRBV5-5 and TRBJ1-3; the D is unclear. V lost 5 bases and J lost 3, with 9 bases in between. This CDR3 is 13 amino acids long. The germline V gene encodes CDR1 SGHKS and CDR2 YYEKEE (reference sequence). The DNA for the CDR3 is TGTGCCAGCAGTAGAAGAGATGGAAACACCATATATTTT. It yields the protein CASSRRDGNTIYF.

This chain joins TRBV21-1 and TRBJ1-2; TRBD1 is the table's D call and was not checked against the DNA. TRBV21-1 is deemed a pseudogene. The CDR3 has 15 amino acids. The DNA of the CDR3 is TGTGCCAGCAGCAAAGAGACTACAGGGATGTATGGCTACACCTTC. It specifies CASSKETTGMYGYTF.

This rearrangement joins TRBV30 to TRBJ1-2, with D perhaps matching TRBD1 (6 bases). Deletions cut 1 base from V and 5 bases from J, with 14 bases between. CDR3 length equals 14 residues. Germline CDR1 and CDR2: GTSNPN and SVGIG (reference sequence). In DNA form, the CDR3 reads TGTGCCTGGAGTGACGCGGGGGCCGAATATGGCTACACCTTC. Amino acid sequence: CAWSDAGAEYGYTF.

This clone was counted once. This rearrangement joins TRBV4-1 to TRBJ2-4; 9 nucleotides agree with TRBD2. Looked up from germline, CDR1 is MGHRA and CDR2 is YSYEKL. J lost 1 base, V lost 2 bases, and 6 bases had no gene match. This CDR3 has 17 residues. As DNA, the CDR3 is TGCGCCAGCAGCCAACTCTGGACTAGCGCCGCCAAAAACATTCAGTACTTC. Encoded protein: CASSQLWTSAAKNIQYF.

The chain has TRBV5-1 and TRBJ1-2; 9 nucleotides match TRBD1. Germline lookup yields CDR1 SGHRS and CDR2 YFSETQ. V dropped 4 bases and J dropped 4; count of bases not matched to a gene: 5. The length of the CDR3 is 14 residues. CDR3 nucleotides: TGCGCCAGCAGCAGGACAGGGGAGAGCTATGGCTACACCTTC. It encodes CASSRTGESYGYTF.

This chain connects TRBV2 to TRBJ1-2; D gene unclear. Germline assignment: CDR1 SNHLY and CDR2 FYNNEI. V lost 5 bases to trimming and J lost 5 bases, with 9 bases between them. The CDR3 spans 12 residues. For the CDR3, the DNA is TGTGCCAGCAGTCTGTCACTTTATGGCTACACCTTC. Its protein is CASSLSLYGYTF.

The rearrangement joins TRBV4-2 to TRBJ1-2, with 8 bases identical to TRBD1. CDR3 length: 15 residues. Germline V CDR1 and CDR2: LGHNA, YNFKEQ. V shed 4 bases, J shed 6 bases, and the junction held 10 bases outside the gene matches. CDR3 sequence (DNA): TGTGCCAGCAGCCTCGACAGGGGTGGTTTGGATGGCTACACCTTC. Translation: CASSLDRGGLDGYTF.

The count of this clone is one. The chain is built from TRBV19 and TRBJ1-2; the match to TRBD1 covers 9 bases. The V gene's germline CDR1 is LNHDA and CDR2 SQIVND (reference sequence). V was clipped by 4 bases and J by 8 bases; unmatched bases: 11. The CDR3 runs to 15 residues. The CDR3 loop is CASSTTGQGSGGYTF. The CDR3 nucleotides are TGTGCCAGTAGTACAACAGGACAGGGGTCGGGAGGCTACACCTTC.

The V gene is TRBV6-5, the J gene TRBJ2-1; a possible D gene is TRBD2 (5 bases). Germline values: CDR1 MNHEY, CDR2 SVGAGI. The CDR3 consists of 13 residues. V was shortened by 2 bases and J by 8 bases, with 10 bases between the two germline ends. The CDR3 coding sequence is TGTGCCAGCAGTTACCGGTGGGAGCATGAGCAGTTCTTC. Protein product: CASSYRWEHEQFF.

This chain joins TRBV24-1 and TRBJ1-5; no clear D. Trimming shortened V by 2 bases and J by 3 bases, and 13 bases separated the two germline ends. Germline V lookup: CDR1 KGHDR, CDR2 SFDVKD. The CDR3 spans 16 residues. CDR3 residues: CATSDSSRTFNQPQHF. As DNA, the CDR3 is TGTGCCACCAGTGATTCTAGCCGGACCTTCAATCAGCCCCAGCATTTT.

J is TRBJ1-6 and V is TRBV3-1 (or the pseudogene TRBV3-2), with unresolved D. Trimming shortened V by 3 bases and J by 11 bases, and 11 bases separated the two germline ends. Germline CDR1 reads LGHDT; CDR2 reads YNNKEL (reference sequence). This CDR3 is 13 amino acids long. CDR3 sequence reads: CASSQETGTPLHF. The CDR3 DNA follows: TGTGCCAGCAGCCAGGAGACCGGGACACCCCTCCACTTT.

The chain links TRBV7-2 to TRBJ1-1; no clear D. CDR1 and CDR2 from the germline V gene are SGHTA and FQGNSA. The CDR3 length is 13 residues. V lost 2 bases to trimming and J lost 3 bases, with 7 bases between them. The CDR3 loop reads CASSLLQDTEAFF. The CDR3 DNA is TGTGCCAGCAGCTTACTCCAGGACACTGAAGCTTTCTTT.

This chain uses TRBV9 with TRBJ1-4, with D perhaps matching TRBD1 (5 bases). In germline, CDR1 is SGDLS, CDR2 YYNGEE. With 1 base removed from V and 4 bases from J, the gap between germline ends came to 11 bases. The CDR3 consists of 15 residues. The CDR3 coding sequence is TGTGCCAGCAGCGTATTGGGGACTGTTAATGAAAAACTGTTTTTT. Protein sequence: CASSVLGTVNEKLFF.

The rearrangement links TRBV5-1 to TRBJ1-1; D unresolved. V lost 4 bases, J lost 7 bases, and 14 bases lay in between. The CDR3 is 13 residues long. CDR1 is SGHRS and CDR2 is YFSETQ in the germline V gene. The CDR3 region has the DNA TGCGCCAGCAGCCTCGTCCCCGGGGTTGAAGCTTTCTTT. As protein: CASSLVPGVEAFF.

The rearrangement joins TRBV15 to TRBJ1-2; D call uncertain. The CDR3 length is 13 residues. In germline, CDR1 is LNHNV, CDR2 YYDKDF (reference sequence). The V end lost 0 bases, the J end lost 1 base, and 3 bases lay between the germline ends. The CDR3 loop is CATSRDGNYGYTF. In nucleotides, the CDR3 is TGTGCCACCAGCAGAGACGGTAACTATGGCTACACCTTC.

The V gene is TRBV5-1, the J gene TRBJ1-2; TRBD1 is a possible D gene (5 bases). Trimming left V 4 bases short and J 2 bases short, with 18 bases between. This CDR3 spans 16 amino acids. Germline CDR1 SGHRS, CDR2 YFSETQ. The CDR3 reads CASSLSAGGSNYGYTF. CDR3 nucleotide sequence: TGCGCCAGCAGCCTATCCGCGGGGGGGTCGAACTATGGCTACACCTTC.

This clone was seen a single time. This sample also contains other DNA sequences that code for the same CDR3. The chain employs TRBV5-4 and TRBJ2-3; D call uncertain. The V end lost 0 bases, the J end lost 2 bases, and 4 bases lay between the germline ends. From germline, CDR1 is SGHNT and CDR2 YYREEE (reference sequence). The CDR3 is made up of 13 amino acids. The CDR3 is CASSLDSTDTQYF. For the CDR3, the DNA is TGTGCCAGCAGCTTGGACTCCACAGATACGCAGTATTTT. Filled out from reference TRBV5-4 and TRBJ2-3, the complete variable domain reads ETGVTQSPTHLIKTRGQQVTLRCSSQSGHNTVSWYQQALGQGPQFIFQYYREEENGRGNFPPRFSGLQFPNYSSELNVNALELDDSALYLCASSLDSTDTQYFGPGTRLTVL.

The chain couples TRBV5-6 to TRBJ1-4; possibly TRBD1 for D (5 bases). Germline V CDR1 and CDR2: SGHDT, YYEEEE. CDR3 length equals 14 residues. Trimming removed 2 bases at V and 5 bases at J, with 10 bases between. The CDR3 here is CASSFDSKNEKLFF. CDR3 DNA sequence: TGTGCCAGCAGCTTTGACAGCAAAAATGAAAAACTGTTTTTT.

The chain links TRBV12-3 or TRBV12-4 to TRBJ2-2; weak D call: TRBD1 (5 bases). This CDR3 spans 13 amino acids. Trimming took 6 bases from V and 5 from J, leaving 10 bases between them. CDR3 nucleotides: TGTGCCAGCAGGAAGACAGAGACCGGGGAGCTGTTTTTT. It codes for CASRKTETGELFF.

This clone was detected only once. The chain employs TRBV6-1 and TRBJ1-2; 7 bases fit TRBD1. Germline loops: CDR1 MNHNS, CDR2 SASEGT. The CDR3 totals 14 residues. Trimming took 1 base from V and 7 from J; bases not matched to a gene: 6. CDR3 region: CASSEGQGGRGYTF. The DNA of the CDR3 is TGTGCCAGCAGTGAAGGACAGGGAGGTCGTGGCTACACCTTC.

The gene calls are TRBV24-1 and TRBJ2-2; a possible D gene is TRBD1 (6 bases). Germline V gives CDR1 KGHDR, CDR2 SFDVKD. The length of the CDR3 is 18 residues. V gave up 0 bases and J gave up 2 bases, with 15 bases separating them. The CDR3 loop is CATSDLQASGANTGELFF. CDR3 DNA: TGTGCCACCAGTGATTTGCAGGCATCAGGGGCTAACACCGGGGAGCTGTTTTTT.

The chain links TRBV27 to TRBJ2-1; the D is unclear. CDR1 is MNHEY, CDR2 SMNVEV, per germline (reference sequence). Trimming stripped 5 bases from V and 0 bases from J, with 17 bases between. The CDR3 has 17 amino acids. In DNA, the CDR3 is TGTGCCAGCAGTCCAACCTTCATTGCCAGCTCCTACAATGAGCAGTTCTTC. As protein: CASSPTFIASSYNEQFF.

This clone was counted a single time. V is TRBV15 and J is TRBJ1-4; TRBD1 matches 10 bases. The trim removed 5 bases at V and 8 bases at J, leaving 8 bases unmatched. Per the germline V gene, CDR1 is LNHNV and CDR2 is YYDKDF (reference sequence). CDR3 size: 15 residues. CDR3 nucleotides: TGTGCCACCAGCTCTTCCGGACAGGGGGGGGAAAAACTGTTTTTT. Amino acids: CATSSSGQGGEKLFF.

This clone was counted a single time. This chain joins TRBV7-2 and TRBJ1-1; the D is unclear. CDR1 and CDR2 (germline): SGHTA, FQGNSA. The CDR3 has 14 residues. V lost 5 bases and J 0 bases, leaving 10 bases between the germline ends. CDR3 amino acids: CASSLRLLNTEAFF. In DNA, the CDR3 is TGTGCCAGCAGCCTAAGACTGTTGAACACTGAAGCTTTCTTT.

The chain joins TRBV5-5 to TRBJ2-2; TRBD1 is a possible D gene (5 bases). The ends were cut back, 1 base at V and 1 base at J, with 14 bases in the middle. This CDR3 has 17 amino acids. Germline lookup yields CDR1 SGHKS and CDR2 YYEKEE (reference sequence). This chain's CDR3 is CASSLSRVGQNTGELFF. In nucleotides, the CDR3 is TGTGCCAGCAGCTTGTCAAGAGTAGGACAGAACACCGGGGAGCTGTTTTTT. Supplemented by reference TRBV5-5 and TRBJ2-2, the full variable domain reads DAGVTQSPTHLIKTRGQQVTLRCSPISGHKSVSWYQQVLGQGPQFIFQYYEKEERGRGNFPDRFSARQFPNYSSELNVNALLLGDSALYLCASSLSRVGQNTGELFFGEGSRLTVL.